This TCR beta chain emerged from a study of blood T cells in healthy people across ages (dated by TCRdb to between 2015 and 2016). A note on the overall study: Template switching captured roughly one uniquely barcoded TCR beta cDNA molecule per two T cells in model experiments. For two donors (one aged 18 to 30 and one aged 80 or older), the study analyzed two additional independent replicas of 1 million unique cDNA reads from the same blood draw. The donors were split into four age groups: young (average roughly 15 years), middle-aged (about 40), aged (approximately 60) and long-lived (over 75). Donors of different ages were randomly distributed across sequencing lanes to avoid experimental bias. The study measured age-related changes in TCR beta repertoire diversity using deep sequencing normalized with unique cDNA molecular identifiers.

The CDR3 totals 18 residues, both ends included. Only the CDR3 portion is preserved as DNA: 54 bases, with reading frame beginning at the first base. Trimming leaves V shorter by 1 base and J shorter by 4 bases, with the junction holding 11 bases beyond the gene matches. CDR1 LNHNV and CDR2 YYDKDF are derived from the germline V gene (reference sequence). The paper as a whole reports these results and caveats: Compared with the aged group, the long-lived group had more naive CD4+ T cells, fewer expanded clones and increased TCR diversity, suggesting age selection. Observed TCR beta diversity per million T cells fell roughly linearly with age, and a significant reduction was already apparent by age approximately 40. Total diversity estimates from one million sequenced T cells were considered lower bounds and underestimates. Observed TCR beta diversity correlated strongly with the percentage of naive T cells measured by flow cytometry. Donor CMV infection status was unknown, potentially confounding age-related changes in expanded clonotypes. Bulk unsorted PBMC profiling prevented conclusive comparison of naive and antigen-experienced compartments.

The approximately 41 donors, aged 6 to 90 years, were systemically healthy Caucasian individuals from Russia. About 10 milliliters of peripheral blood were collected from each donor into EDTA-treated Vacutainer tubes. Ficoll-Paque density-gradient centrifugation was used to isolate PBMCs, with at least 7 million obtained per sample. Total RNA, at least 5 micrograms per sample, was extracted from PBMCs with Trizol reagent. The percentages of naive CD45RAhigh/CD27high T cells were determined by flow cytometry on a PBMC aliquot from every donor. Library preparation was by 5' RACE. The second PCR ran for roughly 7 to 12 cycles and used a J-beta primer mix along with a sample-barcoded 5' primer. Each TCR beta cDNA molecule received a unique molecular identifier from a template-switch 5' adaptor carrying 12 random nucleotides. At least 2.5 million CDR3-containing paired-end reads were obtained from each sample. The Mint cDNA synthesis kit, primed by a TRBC-specific oligonucleotide, was used to synthesize first-strand cDNA from all RNA. All cDNA was treated with uracil-DNA glycosylase and then went through a first 18-cycle PCR with the universal primers M1SS and BC2_uni_R. The authors' analysis ran thus. Each sample was normalized by randomly selecting 1 million high-quality reads, each carrying a distinct molecular identifier. Instead of being binned into consensus sequences, reads that shared molecular identifiers were thrown out. CDR3 identification, clonotype clustering and error correction used MiTCR with a Q25 quality threshold and the strictest error-elimination algorithm. Lower-bound total TCR beta diversity was estimated with a nonparametric unseen species model using Euler transformation. Clones were called with MiXCR by TCRdb after fastp trimmed the public reads at Q25, and only in-frame beta chains were retained. Each CDR3 protein gets just one entry, which takes the most common genes and DNA from the rows behind it. The V and J calls reflect TCRdb's pipeline rather than the authors' work. This sample gives 1.8 million or so distinct CDR3 sequences in total; roughly 43% of them show up just once. The ten largest account for more than 20% of the sample.

Concerning this clonotype: Its antigen is unknown. The CDR3 does not close with the conserved phenylalanine or tryptophan, likely indicating a read error.

The source material was blood. The sequence joins TRBV15 to TRBJ1-2; 11 nucleotides in the junction match TRBD1. This sequence was found in a human donor in good health. The base sequence is TGTGCCACCAGCAGAGGCGGACAGGGGGCAAGAACTCTCTATGGCTACACCTGC. Translated, it reads CATSRGGQGARTLYGYTC.